This TCR beta chain stems from a study of cytomegalovirus exposure and HLA in healthy donors. Study observations and caveats: Reportedly, HLA-A and HLA-B alleles of most subjects were accurately predicted from TCR beta.

The PCR ran on 60 Vbeta and 13 Jbeta primers. Clones were sequenced by immunoSEQ multiplex PCR, and TCRdb holds only the in-frame ones, with some missing. The table lists fewer than 200,000 clones, roughly 86% of them singletons. The CDR3 is 17 amino acids. Trimming took off 6 bases at V and 6 bases at J, with 24 bases between the two ends. The germline V gene has CDR1 MDHEN and CDR2 SYDVKM. To note about this clone: Its antigen remains unknown.

This chain connects TRBV28 to TRBJ2-1, with D uncertain. The receptor was isolated from a man between 35 and 55 years old in good health and CMV-seropositive. Material: PBMCs. The CDR3 here is CASSLATSRISGNEQFF. The CDR3 DNA reads as TGTGCCAGCAGCCTTGCAACGAGCCGTATCTCGGGCAATGAGCAGTTCTTC.